A selection of T cell receptor beta chains follows, all from one sample in a study of T cell responses to AZD1222 COVID-19 vaccine. Generated by immunoSEQ multiplex PCR, the TCRdb table keeps only in-frame clones and is missing some. The sample shows over 150,000 clones, approximately 95% of them seen only once. This sample comprised peripheral blood, obtained 28 days after the second AZD1222 dose. The receptors were gathered from an adult who received the AZD1222 COVID-19 vaccine. Each CDR3 is given with its conserved first and last residue. D genes are given only for firm matches.

J: TRBJ1-5
D: -
V: TRBV21-1
CDR3: CASSALQTLSNQPQHF
DNA: TGTGCCAGCAGCGCCTTACAGACCCTTAGCAATCAGCCCCAGCATTTT

J: TRBJ1-1
D: TRBD1
V: TRBV20-1
CDR3: CSPRGPAAFF
DNA: TGCAGTCCAAGGGGGCCCGCGGCTTTCTTT

J: TRBJ2-3
D: TRBD1
V: TRBV10-3
CDR3: CATLQGASTDTQYF
DNA: TGTGCCACTTTACAGGGGGCCTCCACGGATACGCAGTATTTT

J: TRBJ2-5
D: -
V: TRBV9
CDR3: CASSARPQETQYF
DNA: TGTGCCAGCAGCGCCCGGCCGCAAGAGACCCAGTACTTC

J: TRBJ2-2
D: TRBD1
V: TRBV5-1
CDR3: CASSLGGGSFRELFF
DNA: TGCGCCAGCAGCTTGGGAGGGGGCAGTTTCCGGGAGCTGTTTTTT

J: TRBJ1-1
D: TRBD1
V: TRBV4-1
CDR3: CASSHPGQGETEAFF
DNA: TGCGCCAGCAGCCACCCGGGACAGGGTGAAACTGAAGCTTTCTTT

J: TRBJ1-2
D: TRBD1
V: TRBV5-6
CDR3: CASSLIDRENGYTF
DNA: TGTGCCAGCAGCTTAATCGACAGGGAAAATGGCTACACCTTC

J: TRBJ1-6
D: -
V: TRBV10-3
CDR3: CAISVTGPGNSPLHF
DNA: TGTGCCATCAGTGTGACGGGCCCGGGGAATTCACCCCTCCACTTT

J: TRBJ1-5
D: TRBD1
V: TRBV18
CDR3: CASSPNIGTGNQPQHF
DNA: TGTGCCAGCTCACCCAACATCGGGACAGGCAATCAGCCCCAGCATTTT

J: TRBJ2-1
D: -
V: TRBV12-3/TRBV12-4
CDR3: CASTLGSEQFF
DNA: TGTGCCAGCACCCTAGGGAGTGAGCAGTTCTTC

J: TRBJ2-7
D: -
V: TRBV18
CDR3: CASSPEGYEQYF
DNA: TGTGCCAGCTCACCCGAGGGATACGAGCAGTACTTC

J: TRBJ1-5
D: -
V: TRBV19
CDR3: CASSARTDSNQPQHF
DNA: TGTGCCAGTAGTGCCCGGACGGATAGCAATCAGCCCCAGCATTTT

J: TRBJ1-6
D: -
V: TRBV4-1
CDR3: CASSQTGISGSPLHF
DNA: TGCGCCAGCAGCCAAACAGGGATCTCGGGTTCACCCCTCCACTTT

J: TRBJ1-4
D: TRBD1
V: TRBV15
CDR3: CATSRQGGYEKLFF
DNA: TGTGCCACCAGTAGACAGGGTGGATATGAAAAACTGTTTTTT

J: TRBJ1-6
D: -
V: TRBV2
CDR3: CASSPGTSNSPLHF
DNA: TGTGCCAGCAGCCCCGGGACAAGTAATTCACCCCTCCACTTT

J: TRBJ2-1
D: -
V: TRBV3-1/TRBV3-2
CDR3: CASSQTSGLYNEQFF
DNA: TGTGCCAGCAGCCAAACCTCGGGACTCTACAATGAGCAGTTCTTC

J: TRBJ2-2
D: -
V: TRBV27
CDR3: CASSLRRPGELFF
DNA: TGTGCCAGCAGTTTAAGGAGGCCCGGGGAGCTGTTTTTT

J: TRBJ1-3
D: -
V: TRBV18
CDR3: CASSPLNSGSGNTIYF
DNA: TGTGCCAGCTCACCACTTAATTCTGGCTCTGGAAACACCATATATTTT

J: TRBJ1-2
D: -
V: TRBV12-3/TRBV12-4
CDR3: CASRGVGGYTF
DNA: TGTGCCAGCAGGGGGGTGGGAGGCTACACCTTC

J: TRBJ2-1
D: -
V: TRBV15
CDR3: CATSRQRGGFSYNEQFF
DNA: TGTGCCACCAGCAGACAACGTGGCGGTTTCTCCTACAATGAGCAGTTCTTC

J: TRBJ1-1
D: -
V: TRBV9
CDR3: CASSARNRNTEAFF
DNA: TGTGCCAGCAGCGCCCGGAACAGGAACACTGAAGCTTTCTTT

J: TRBJ1-5
D: -
V: TRBV5-5
CDR3: CASSLERGPGNQPQHF
DNA: TGTGCCAGCAGCTTGGAGAGAGGGCCGGGAAATCAGCCCCAGCATTTT